This TCR beta chain originates from a study of technical replicates of blood from a handful of donors. Clones were read by immunoSEQ multiplex PCR, and TCRdb kept only the in-frame ones, dropping some. Among around 80,000 clones listed, about 91% were seen once. The CDR3 loop spans 15 amino acids. The germline V and J ends were trimmed by 0 bases and 6 bases, with 14 bases remaining between them. The V gene's germline CDR1 is SGDLS and CDR2 YYNGEE. Sequencing used T cells isolated from PBMCs. This clonotype was obtained from a human donor in good health. The chain has TRBV9 and TRBJ2-3; weak D call: TRBD1 (6 bases). CDR3 loop: CASSVGQGRGDTQYF. The CDR3 DNA reads as TGTGCCAGCAGCGTAGGTCAGGGGCGCGGGGATACGCAGTATTTT.